This T cell receptor beta chain is from a study of blood T cells in healthy people across ages. Study-wide results and caveats: Strong correlation existed between TCR beta diversity and naive T cell percentage.

This clonotype was seen more than once but under ten times. The antigen is not known. Germline CDR1 is SGHTA and CDR2 is FQGTGA. The CDR3 consists of 15 residues. Trimming pared 1 base from V and 1 base from J, leaving 7 bases between. Together with a sample-barcoded 5' primer, a J-beta primer mix was included in a second PCR lasting about 7 to 11 cycles. Using its own MiXCR run on the 5' RACE reads, TCRdb lists one record per CDR3 protein. This sample has roughly 800,000 distinct CDR3 sequences, with approximately 25% found just once. Per sample, extraction of total RNA gave at least 5 micrograms in every case. The sample also formed part of further work on T cells of mothers and their children. This second study notes: Similar thymic selection effects on TCR recombination output appear in pairs, both related and unrelated.

Sequencing used blood. The chain links TRBV7-3 to TRBJ2-2; D is unresolved. This clonotype was sampled from a boy between 10 and 17 years old in good health. CDR3 sequence (DNA): TGTGCCAGCAGCTTAAATAGTATGAACACCGGGGAGCTGTTTTTT. Translation: CASSLNSMNTGELFF.